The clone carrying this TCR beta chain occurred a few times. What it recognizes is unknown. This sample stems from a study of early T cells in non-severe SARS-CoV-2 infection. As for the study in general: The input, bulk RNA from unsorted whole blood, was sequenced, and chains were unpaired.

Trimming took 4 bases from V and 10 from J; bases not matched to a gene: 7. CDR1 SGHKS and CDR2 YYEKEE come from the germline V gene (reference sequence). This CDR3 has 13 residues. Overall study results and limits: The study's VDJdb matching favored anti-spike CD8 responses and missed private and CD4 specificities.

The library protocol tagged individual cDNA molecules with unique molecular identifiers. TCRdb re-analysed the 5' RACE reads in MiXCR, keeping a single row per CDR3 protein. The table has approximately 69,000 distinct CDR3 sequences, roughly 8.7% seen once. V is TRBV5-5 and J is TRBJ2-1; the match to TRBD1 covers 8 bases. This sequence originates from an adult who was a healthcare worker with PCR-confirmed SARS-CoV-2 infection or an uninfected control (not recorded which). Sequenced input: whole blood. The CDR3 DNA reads TGTGCCAGCAGCCCCCTGACAGGGGTCGAGCAGTTCTTC. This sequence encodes CASSPLTGVEQFF.